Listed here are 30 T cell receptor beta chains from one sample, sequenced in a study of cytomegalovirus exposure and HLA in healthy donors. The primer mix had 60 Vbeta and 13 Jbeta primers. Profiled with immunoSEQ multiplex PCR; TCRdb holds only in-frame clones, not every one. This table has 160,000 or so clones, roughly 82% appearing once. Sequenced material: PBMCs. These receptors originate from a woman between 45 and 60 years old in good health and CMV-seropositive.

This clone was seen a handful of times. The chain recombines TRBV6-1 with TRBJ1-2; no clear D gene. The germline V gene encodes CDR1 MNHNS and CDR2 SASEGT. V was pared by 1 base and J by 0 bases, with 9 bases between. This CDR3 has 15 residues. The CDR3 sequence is CASSEGPGANYGYTF. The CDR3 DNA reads TGTGCCAGCAGTGAAGGCCCGGGAGCTAACTATGGCTACACCTTC.

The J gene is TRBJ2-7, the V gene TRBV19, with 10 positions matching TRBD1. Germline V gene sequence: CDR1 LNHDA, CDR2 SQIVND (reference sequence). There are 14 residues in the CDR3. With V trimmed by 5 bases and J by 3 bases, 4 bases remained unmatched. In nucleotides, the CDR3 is TGTGCCAGTAGTTCCGGGACAGGGGTCTACGAGCAGTACTTC. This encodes CASSSGTGVYEQYF.

CDR3 in amino acids: CASSTSQGAYEQYF. Here the CDR3 DNA reads TGTGCCAGCAGCACGTCACAGGGGGCCTACGAGCAGTACTTC. This sequence joins TRBV5-6 and TRBJ2-7, with 8 positions matching TRBD1. CDR1 and CDR2 from the germline V gene are SGHDT and YYEEEE. With V trimmed by 4 bases and J by 2 bases, 5 bases remained unmatched. The CDR3 consists of 14 residues.

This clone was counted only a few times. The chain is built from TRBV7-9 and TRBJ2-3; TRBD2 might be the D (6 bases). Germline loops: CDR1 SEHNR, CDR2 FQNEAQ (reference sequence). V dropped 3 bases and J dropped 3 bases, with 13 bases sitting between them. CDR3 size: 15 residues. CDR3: CASSFIGGVTDTQYF. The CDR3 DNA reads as TGTGCCAGCAGCTTTATCGGCGGGGTGACAGATACGCAGTATTTT.

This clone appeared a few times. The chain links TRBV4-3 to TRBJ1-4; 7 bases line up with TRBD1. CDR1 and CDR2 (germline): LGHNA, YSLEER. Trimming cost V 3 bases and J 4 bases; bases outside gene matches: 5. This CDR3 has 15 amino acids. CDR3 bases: TGCGCCAGCAGCCACTTGGACAGGCTTAATGAAAAACTGTTTTTT. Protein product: CASSHLDRLNEKLFF.

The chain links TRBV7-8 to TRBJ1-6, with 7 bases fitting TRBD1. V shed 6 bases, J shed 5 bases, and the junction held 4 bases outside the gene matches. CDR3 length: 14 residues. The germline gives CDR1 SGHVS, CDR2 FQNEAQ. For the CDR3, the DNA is TGTGCCAGCAGGGAGGGACAGAATAATTCACCCCTCCACTTT. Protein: CASREGQNNSPLHF. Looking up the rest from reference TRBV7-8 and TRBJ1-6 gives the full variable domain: GAGVSQSPRYKVAKRGQDVALRCDPISGHVSLFWYQQALGQGPEFLTYFQNEAQLDKSGLPSDRFFAERPEGSVSTLKIQRTQQEDSAVYLCASREGQNNSPLHFGNGTRLTVT.

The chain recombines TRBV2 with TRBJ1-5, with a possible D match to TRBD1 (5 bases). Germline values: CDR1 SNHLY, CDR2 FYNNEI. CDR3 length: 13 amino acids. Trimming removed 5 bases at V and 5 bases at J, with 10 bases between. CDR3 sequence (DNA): TGTGCCAGCAGTCGCGCGGGGGATCAGCCCCAGCATTTT. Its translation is CASSRAGDQPQHF.

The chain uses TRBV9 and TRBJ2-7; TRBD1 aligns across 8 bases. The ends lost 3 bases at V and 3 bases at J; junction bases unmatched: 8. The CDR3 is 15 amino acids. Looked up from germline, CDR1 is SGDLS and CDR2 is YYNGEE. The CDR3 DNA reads TGTGCCAGCAGCGAATCAGGGGGCCCCGGCTACGAGCAGTACTTC. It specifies CASSESGGPGYEQYF.

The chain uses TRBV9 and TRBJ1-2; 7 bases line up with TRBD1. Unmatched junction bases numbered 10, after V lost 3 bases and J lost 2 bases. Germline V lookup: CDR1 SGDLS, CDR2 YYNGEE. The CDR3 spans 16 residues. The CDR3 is CASSAGQGGSNYGYTF. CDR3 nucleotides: TGTGCCAGCAGCGCCGGGCAGGGGGGCTCAAACTATGGCTACACCTTC.

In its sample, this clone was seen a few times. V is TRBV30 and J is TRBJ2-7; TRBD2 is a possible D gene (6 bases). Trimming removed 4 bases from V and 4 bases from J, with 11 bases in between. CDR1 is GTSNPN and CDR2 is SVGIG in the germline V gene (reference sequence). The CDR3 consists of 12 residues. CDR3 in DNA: TGTGCCTGGAATAGGGGAGGTTACGAGCAGTACTTC. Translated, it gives CAWNRGGYEQYF.

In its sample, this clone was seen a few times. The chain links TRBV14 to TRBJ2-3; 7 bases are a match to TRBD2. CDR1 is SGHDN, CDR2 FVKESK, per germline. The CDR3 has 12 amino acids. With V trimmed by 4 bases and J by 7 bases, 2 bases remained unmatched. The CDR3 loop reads CASSPGTNTQYF. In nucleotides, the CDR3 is TGTGCCAGCAGCCCCGGGACTAATACGCAGTATTTT.

CDR3 coding DNA: TGTGCCAGCAGTGAGCAAGCGGGGGGGGCGAATGAGCAGTTCTTC. Translating gives CASSEQAGGANEQFF. The rearrangement uses TRBV6-1 and TRBJ2-1; 10 bases line up with TRBD2. J lost 7 bases, V lost 3 bases, and 6 bases had no gene match. Germline V lookup: CDR1 MNHNS, CDR2 SASEGT. There are 15 residues in the CDR3.

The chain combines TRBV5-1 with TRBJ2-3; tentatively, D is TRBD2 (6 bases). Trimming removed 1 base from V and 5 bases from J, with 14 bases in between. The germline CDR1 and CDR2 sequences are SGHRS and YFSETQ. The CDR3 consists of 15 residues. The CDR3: CASSLTSPVLDTQYF. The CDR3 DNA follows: TGCGCCAGCAGCTTGACTAGCCCGGTTCTAGATACGCAGTATTTT.

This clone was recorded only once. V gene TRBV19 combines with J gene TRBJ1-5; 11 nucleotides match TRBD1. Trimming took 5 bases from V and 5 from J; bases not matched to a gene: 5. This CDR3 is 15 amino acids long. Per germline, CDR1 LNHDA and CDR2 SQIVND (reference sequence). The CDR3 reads CASSQGDRGDQPQHF. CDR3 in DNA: TGTGCCAGTAGTCAGGGGGACAGGGGGGATCAGCCCCAGCATTTT. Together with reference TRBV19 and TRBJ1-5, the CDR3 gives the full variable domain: DGGITQSPKYLFRKEGQNVTLSCEQNLNHDAMYWYRQDPGQGLRLIYYSQIVNDFQKGDIAEGYSVSREKKESFPLTVTSAQKNPTAFYLCASSQGDRGDQPQHFGDGTRLSIL.

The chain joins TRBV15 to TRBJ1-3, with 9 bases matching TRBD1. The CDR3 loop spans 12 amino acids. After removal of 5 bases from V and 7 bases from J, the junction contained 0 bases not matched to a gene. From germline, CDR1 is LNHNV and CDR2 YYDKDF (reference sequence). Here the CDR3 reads CATSGQGNTIYF. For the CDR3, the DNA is TGTGCCACCAGCGGACAGGGGAACACCATATATTTT.

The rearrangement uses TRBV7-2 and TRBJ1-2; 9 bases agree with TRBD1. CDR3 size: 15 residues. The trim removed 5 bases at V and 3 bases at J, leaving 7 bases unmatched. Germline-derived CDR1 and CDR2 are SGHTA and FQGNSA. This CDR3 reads CASSPPGQGYYGYTF. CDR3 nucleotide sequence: TGTGCCAGCAGCCCCCCGGGACAGGGATACTATGGCTACACCTTC.

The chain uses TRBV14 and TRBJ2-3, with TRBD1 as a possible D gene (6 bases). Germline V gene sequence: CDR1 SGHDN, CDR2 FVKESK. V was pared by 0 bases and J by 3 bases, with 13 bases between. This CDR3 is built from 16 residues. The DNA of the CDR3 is TGTGCCAGCAGCCAAGATCCCACAGGGCTGACAGATACGCAGTATTTT. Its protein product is CASSQDPTGLTDTQYF.

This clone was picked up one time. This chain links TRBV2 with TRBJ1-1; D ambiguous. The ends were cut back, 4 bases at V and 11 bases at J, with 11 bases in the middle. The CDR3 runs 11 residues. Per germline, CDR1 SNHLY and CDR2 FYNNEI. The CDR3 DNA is TGTGCCAGCAGTGCACCGGGAGCCGCTTTCTTT. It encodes CASSAPGAAFF.

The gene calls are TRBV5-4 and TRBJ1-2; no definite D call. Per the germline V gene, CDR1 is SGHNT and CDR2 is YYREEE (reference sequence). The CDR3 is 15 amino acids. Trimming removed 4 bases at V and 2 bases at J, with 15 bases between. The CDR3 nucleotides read TGTGCCAGCAGCCCCTTGGAAACAGTAAACTATGGCTACACCTTC. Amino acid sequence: CASSPLETVNYGYTF.

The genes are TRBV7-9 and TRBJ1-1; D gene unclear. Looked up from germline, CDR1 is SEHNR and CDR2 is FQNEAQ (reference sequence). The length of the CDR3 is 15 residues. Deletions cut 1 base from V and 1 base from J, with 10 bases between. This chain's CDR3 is CASSLGAGPNTEAFF. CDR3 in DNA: TGTGCCAGCAGCTTAGGGGCAGGCCCGAACACTGAAGCTTTCTTT.

The CDR3 loop reads CASSFPFREDTEAFF. CDR3 bases: TGTGCCAGCAGCTTTCCATTCCGGGAGGACACTGAAGCTTTCTTT. The chain has TRBV5-6 and TRBJ1-1; no clear D gene. This CDR3 spans 15 amino acids. Per the germline V gene, CDR1 is SGHDT and CDR2 is YYEEEE. Trimming shortened V by 2 bases and J by 3 bases, and 14 bases separated the two germline ends.

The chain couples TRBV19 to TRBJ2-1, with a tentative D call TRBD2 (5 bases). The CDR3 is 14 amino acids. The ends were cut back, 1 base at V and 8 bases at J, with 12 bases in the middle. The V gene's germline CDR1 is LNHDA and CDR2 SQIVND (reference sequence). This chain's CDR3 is CASSIARLGDEQFF. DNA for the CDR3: TGTGCCAGTAGTATAGCAAGACTCGGGGATGAGCAGTTCTTC. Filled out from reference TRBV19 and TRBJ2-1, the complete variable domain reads DGGITQSPKYLFRKEGQNVTLSCEQNLNHDAMYWYRQDPGQGLRLIYYSQIVNDFQKGDIAEGYSVSREKKESFPLTVTSAQKNPTAFYLCASSIARLGDEQFFGPGTRLTVL.

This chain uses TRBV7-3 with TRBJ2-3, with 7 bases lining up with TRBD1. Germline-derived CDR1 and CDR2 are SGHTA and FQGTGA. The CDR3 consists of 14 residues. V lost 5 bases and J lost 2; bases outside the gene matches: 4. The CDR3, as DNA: TGTGCCAGCAGCGGGGACAGTCCCACAGATACGCAGTATTTT. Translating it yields CASSGDSPTDTQYF.

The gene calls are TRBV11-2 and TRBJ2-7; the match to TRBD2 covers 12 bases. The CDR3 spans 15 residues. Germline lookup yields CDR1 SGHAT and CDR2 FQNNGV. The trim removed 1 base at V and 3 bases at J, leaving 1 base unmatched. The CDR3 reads CASSLGTSGVYEQYF. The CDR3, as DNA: TGTGCCAGCAGCTTAGGGACTAGCGGGGTCTACGAGCAGTACTTC.

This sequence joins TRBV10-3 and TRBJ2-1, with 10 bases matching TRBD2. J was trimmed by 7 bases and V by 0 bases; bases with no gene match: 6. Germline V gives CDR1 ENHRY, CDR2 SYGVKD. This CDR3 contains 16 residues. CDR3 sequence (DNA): TGTGCCATCAGTGAGTCAGCCGGACTAGCGGCGAATGAGCAGTTCTTC. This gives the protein CAISESAGLAANEQFF.

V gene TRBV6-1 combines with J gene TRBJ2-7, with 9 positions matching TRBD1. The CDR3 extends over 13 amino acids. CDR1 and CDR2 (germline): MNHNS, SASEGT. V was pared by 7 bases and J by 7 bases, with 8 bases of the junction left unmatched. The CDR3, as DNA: TGTGCCAGCAACCTACAGGGGGCAGGGGAGCAGTACTTC. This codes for CASNLQGAGEQYF.

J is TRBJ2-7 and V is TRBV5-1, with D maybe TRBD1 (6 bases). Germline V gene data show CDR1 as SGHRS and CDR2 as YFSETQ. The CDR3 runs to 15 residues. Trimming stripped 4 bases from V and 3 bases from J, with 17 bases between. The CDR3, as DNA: TGCGCCAGCAGCCCCACGGCTACAGGGAACTACGAGCAGTACTTC. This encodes CASSPTATGNYEQYF.

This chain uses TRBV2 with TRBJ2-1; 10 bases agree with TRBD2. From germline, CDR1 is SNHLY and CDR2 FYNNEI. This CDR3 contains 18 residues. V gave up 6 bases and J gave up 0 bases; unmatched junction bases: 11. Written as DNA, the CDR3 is TGTGCCAGCAGGGAGCGGGGGGGTTCCCCCAGCTCCTACAATGAGCAGTTCTTC. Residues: CASRERGGSPSSYNEQFF.

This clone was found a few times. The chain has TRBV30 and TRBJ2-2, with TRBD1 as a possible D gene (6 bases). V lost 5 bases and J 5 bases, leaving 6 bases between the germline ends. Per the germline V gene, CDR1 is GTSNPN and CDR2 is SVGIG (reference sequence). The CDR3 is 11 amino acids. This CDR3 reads CAWGQTGELFF. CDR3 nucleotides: TGTGCCTGGGGACAGACCGGGGAGCTGTTTTTT. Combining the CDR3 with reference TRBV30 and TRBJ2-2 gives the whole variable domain SQTIHQWPATLVQPVGSPLSLECTVEGTSNPNLYWYRQAAGRGLQLLFYSVGIGQISSEVPQNLSASRPQDRQFILSSKKLLLSDSGFYLCAWGQTGELFFGEGSRLTVL.

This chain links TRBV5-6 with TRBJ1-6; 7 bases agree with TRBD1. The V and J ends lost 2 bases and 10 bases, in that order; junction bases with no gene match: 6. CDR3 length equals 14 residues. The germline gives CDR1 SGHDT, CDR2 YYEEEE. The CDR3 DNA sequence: TGTGCCAGCAGCTTACGACAGGGAAAATCACCCCTCCACTTT. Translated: CASSLRQGKSPLHF.